A selection of T cell receptor beta chains follows, all from one sample in a study of blood T cell repertoires in COVID-19. Using immunoSEQ multiplex PCR, the repertoire was profiled, and TCRdb retains in-frame clones only, with some absent. The repertoire holds about 260,000 clones, with less than 90% as singletons. Input material: peripheral blood. These TCRs come from a man aged 55 to 70 who had recovered from COVID-19. Both conserved end residues are part of each CDR3. Fields, in order: D gene, J gene, V gene, CDR3 DNA, CDR3 protein. D genes are given only for firm matches.

TRBD1 TRBJ2-5 TRBV7-3 TGTGCCAGCAGCTTAATTGGGACAGGCAAAGAGACCCAGTACTTC CASSLIGTGKETQYF
TRBD1 TRBJ1-5 TRBV2 TGTGCCAGCAGAGACACACGGACAGGATATCAGCCCCAGCATTTT CASRDTRTGYQPQHF
TRBD1 TRBJ2-1 TRBV6-5 TGTGCCAGCACGGGACAGGGTTCGTACAATGAGCAGTTCTTC CASTGQGSYNEQFF
- TRBJ2-3 TRBV2 TGTGCCAGCAGCCGTCGGGTGGGCACAGATACGCAGTATTTT CASSRRVGTDTQYF
TRBD1 TRBJ2-2 TRBV6-5 TGTGCCAGCCCACCGGTGGCAGGGGGCACCGGGGAGCTGTTTTTT CASPPVAGGTGELFF
- TRBJ1-5 TRBV3-1/TRBV3-2 TGTGCCAGCAGCCGATTTCACAACAGGGACAATCAGCCCCAGCATTTT CASSRFHNRDNQPQHF
- TRBJ1-2 TRBV27 TGTGCCAGCACCCCGGACAGCTCTAACTATGGCTACACCTTC CASTPDSSNYGYTF
- TRBJ2-6 TRBV5-6 TGTGCCAGCAGCTTGGTGGCAGGGACTGGGGCCAACGTCCTGACTTTC CASSLVAGTGANVLTF
TRBD1 TRBJ1-2 TRBV19 TGTGCCAGTAGGGATCAGGGGGCGAGGCGCGGCTACACCTTC CASRDQGARRGYTF
TRBD2 TRBJ2-1 TRBV11-2 TGTGCCAGCAGCTTGGGGCAAGTCAGCGGGAGTGTCTACAATGAGCAGTTCTTC CASSLGQVSGSVYNEQFF
- TRBJ1-2 TRBV5-4 TGTGCCAGCAGCCCGGCCACAGCGGGAGGCTACACCTTC CASSPATAGGYTF